The 16 T cell receptor beta chains below all came from one sample that was sequenced in a study of shared clonotypes between healthy human individuals. Measured with immunoSEQ multiplex PCR; TCRdb has only the in-frame clones, and not every one. The sample has under 1,100,000 clones; roughly 80% are singletons. Material for sequencing was memory CD4+ T cells sorted from blood. This sample's subset: CD45RA-negative fraction. The receptors derive from a man aged 18 to 35 in good health.

The table lists this clone with a few counts. This chain links TRBV5-4 with TRBJ1-2, with D perhaps matching TRBD1 (6 bases). V lost 0 bases and J 6 bases, leaving 18 bases between the germline ends. Per the germline V gene, CDR1 is SGHNT and CDR2 is YYREEE (reference sequence). The CDR3 loop spans 16 amino acids. As DNA, the CDR3 is TGTGCCAGCAGCTTGGCTGTGTTAACACAGGGTAATGGCTACACCTTC. The encoded protein is CASSLAVLTQGNGYTF. Looking up the rest from reference TRBV5-4 and TRBJ1-2 gives the full variable domain: ETGVTQSPTHLIKTRGQQVTLRCSSQSGHNTVSWYQQALGQGPQFIFQYYREEENGRGNFPPRFSGLQFPNYSSELNVNALELDDSALYLCASSLAVLTQGNGYTFGSGTRLTVV.

The genes are TRBV5-1 and TRBJ2-7; D may be TRBD1 or TRBD2 (5 bases each). CDR3 length: 15 amino acids. V dropped 0 bases and J dropped 3 bases, with 13 bases sitting between them. CDR1 and CDR2 from the germline V gene are SGHRS and YFSETQ. CDR3 in DNA: TGCGCCAGCAGCTTGGTGACGGGGACCCTCTACGAGCAGTACTTC. Translating it yields CASSLVTGTLYEQYF.

The rearrangement uses TRBV10-3 and TRBJ1-1, with D possibly matching TRBD1 (5 bases). Germline V CDR1 and CDR2: ENHRY, SYGVKD. The CDR3 sequence is 14 residues long. V shed 5 bases and J shed 2 bases, with 12 bases lying between them. CDR3 DNA: TGTGCCATCAGTCGAGGGGAAGTTAACACTGAAGCTTTCTTT. As protein: CAISRGEVNTEAFF.

The rearrangement joins TRBV30 to TRBJ2-3; D uncertain. Germline CDR1 and CDR2: GTSNPN and SVGIG (reference sequence). The V end lost 0 bases, the J end lost 3 bases, and 7 bases lay between the germline ends. This CDR3 is built from 13 residues. CDR3 amino acids: CAWSVGWTDTQYF. CDR3 DNA sequence: TGTGCCTGGAGTGTTGGCTGGACAGATACGCAGTATTTT.

In DNA, the CDR3 is TGTGCCAGCAGCCAAGATCATAGCGAAGGCTACACCTTC. It translates to CASSQDHSEGYTF. The rearrangement joins TRBV14 to TRBJ1-2; D not certain. This CDR3 region has 13 residues. Per the germline V gene, CDR1 is SGHDN and CDR2 is FVKESK. The V end lost 0 bases, the J end lost 8 bases, and 10 bases lay between the germline ends.

The CDR3 sequence is CASSRGAWGNQPQHF. The CDR3 DNA follows: TGTGCCAGCAGCCGCGGGGCCTGGGGCAATCAGCCCCAGCATTTT. The chain combines TRBV11-2 with TRBJ1-5, with D possibly matching TRBD1 (5 bases). The CDR3 totals 15 residues. Deletions cut 5 bases from V and 2 bases from J, with 13 bases between. CDR1 is SGHAT, CDR2 FQNNGV, per germline. The full variable domain, completed using reference TRBV11-2 and TRBJ1-5, is EAGVAQSPRYKIIEKRQSVAFWCNPISGHATLYWYQQILGQGPKLLIQFQNNGVVDDSQLPKDRFSAERLKGVDSTLKIQPAKLEDSAVYLCASSRGAWGNQPQHFGDGTRLSIL.

The genes are TRBV7-2 and TRBJ2-1; 15 bases line up with TRBD2. This CDR3 is built from 17 residues. V was clipped by 0 bases and J by 6 bases; unmatched bases: 3. From germline, CDR1 is SGHTA and CDR2 FQGNSA. In nucleotides, the CDR3 is TGTGCCAGCAGCTTAGCCGGACTAGCGGGAGGGTTCAATGAGCAGTTCTTC. Its translation: CASSLAGLAGGFNEQFF. The whole variable domain, remainder taken from reference TRBV7-2 and TRBJ2-1, is GAGVSQSPSNKVTEKGKDVELRCDPISGHTALYWYRQSLGQGLEFLIYFQGNSAPDKSGLPSDRFSAERTGGSVSTLTIQRTQQEDSAVYLCASSLAGLAGGFNEQFFGPGTRLTVL.

On this clone itself: The same CDR3 can be traced to other DNA sequences in this sample. This rearrangement joins TRBV5-4 to TRBJ2-7; 7 nucleotides match TRBD1. Per germline, CDR1 SGHNT and CDR2 YYREEE (reference sequence). With V trimmed by 1 base and J by 2 bases, 3 bases remained unmatched. This CDR3 is built from 14 residues. DNA for the CDR3: TGTGCCAGCAGCTTGCGGCAGGGGGCCTACGAGCAGTACTTC. Residues: CASSLRQGAYEQYF.

V gene TRBV7-2 combines with J gene TRBJ2-5; 12 nucleotides match TRBD2. This CDR3 is 15 amino acids long. With 5 bases clipped from V and 5 bases from J, the junction kept 6 bases outside the gene matches. CDR1 and CDR2 (germline): SGHTA, FQGNSA. The CDR3 nucleotides read TGTGCCAGCAGCCTAGGACTAGCGGGAATGGAGACCCAGTACTTC. Translating gives CASSLGLAGMETQYF. The whole variable domain, remainder taken from reference TRBV7-2 and TRBJ2-5, is GAGVSQSPSNKVTEKGKDVELRCDPISGHTALYWYRQSLGQGLEFLIYFQGNSAPDKSGLPSDRFSAERTGGSVSTLTIQRTQQEDSAVYLCASSLGLAGMETQYFGPGTRLLVL.

The chain is built from TRBV30 and TRBJ2-3; D call uncertain. Germline lookup yields CDR1 GTSNPN and CDR2 SVGIG (reference sequence). There are 12 residues in the CDR3. V was trimmed by 2 bases and J by 5 bases, leaving 8 bases between them. The CDR3: CAWSTIRDTQYF. The CDR3 coding sequence is TGTGCCTGGAGTACGATCCGAGATACGCAGTATTTT. The whole variable domain, filled in from reference TRBV30 and TRBJ2-3, reads SQTIHQWPATLVQPVGSPLSLECTVEGTSNPNLYWYRQAAGRGLQLLFYSVGIGQISSEVPQNLSASRPQDRQFILSSKKLLLSDSGFYLCAWSTIRDTQYFGPGTRLTVL.

The chain employs TRBV12-5 and TRBJ1-1; D call uncertain. The CDR3 has 15 amino acids. V lost 6 bases, J lost 3 bases, and 17 bases lay in between. Germline-derived CDR1 and CDR2 are LGHNT and FRNRAP. CDR3 residues: CASGPDPGGYTEAFF. The CDR3 DNA reads TGTGCTAGTGGCCCAGACCCAGGAGGGTACACTGAAGCTTTCTTT.

The V and J genes are TRBV5-6 and TRBJ2-7; no firm D call. The V gene's germline CDR1 is SGHDT and CDR2 YYEEEE. Trimming took off 0 bases at V and 6 bases at J, with 10 bases between the two ends. There are 13 residues in the CDR3. The CDR3 bases are TGTGCCAGCAGCTTGGGGACGTTCCTCGAGCAGTACTTC. Its protein is CASSLGTFLEQYF.

V usage is TRBV9 and J usage is TRBJ2-7; TRBD1 might be the D (6 bases). CDR3 length equals 13 residues. Germline CDR1 reads SGDLS; CDR2 reads YYNGEE. Between the trimmed V and J ends, which lost 2 bases and 4 bases, there was a span of 10 bases. The CDR3 spells CASSVSDRYEQYF. The CDR3 DNA reads TGTGCCAGCAGCGTCTCGGACAGATACGAGCAGTACTTC.

The chain joins TRBV11-2 to TRBJ2-5, with 7 nucleotides matching TRBD2. This CDR3 has 14 amino acids. The V and J ends lost 7 bases and 2 bases, in that order; junction bases with no gene match: 7. From germline, CDR1 is SGHAT and CDR2 FQNNGV. The CDR3 nucleotides are TGTGCCAGCATTCTGGGGGGGAAGCAAGAGACCCAGTACTTC. Residues: CASILGGKQETQYF.

The rearrangement joins TRBV7-9 to TRBJ2-3; D possibly uses TRBD1 or TRBD2 (5 bases each). The V end was cut by 6 bases, the J end by 4 bases, with 20 bases between. The CDR3 extends over 16 amino acids. Germline loops: CDR1 SEHNR, CDR2 FQNEAQ (reference sequence). CDR3 protein: CASSKRTLGVADTQYF. The CDR3 DNA sequence: TGTGCCAGCAGTAAAAGGACTCTAGGGGTTGCAGATACGCAGTATTTT.

This rearrangement joins TRBV27 to TRBJ1-1, with D unresolved. The germline gives CDR1 MNHEY, CDR2 SMNVEV (reference sequence). This CDR3 has 13 amino acids. The V and J ends lost 8 bases and 4 bases respectively, with 14 bases between them. The CDR3 DNA sequence: TGTGCCAGCGCCCTAAATACGGGCACTGAAGCTTTCTTT. This codes for CASALNTGTEAFF.